This T cell receptor beta chain originates from a study of tumor-infiltrating lymphocytes in primary liver carcinoma. V was trimmed by 7 bases and J by 6 bases, leaving 7 bases between them. Per the germline V gene, CDR1 is MDHEN and CDR2 is SYDVKM. The CDR3 length is 12 residues. In regard to this clonotype: A single base separates this from a much larger clone, so it may be a read error. Since the CDR3 does not end with the conserved phenylalanine or tryptophan, this likely comes from a read error.

From about 490 ng of total RNA, TCR beta-specific cDNA was reverse-transcribed using a constant-region primer. Slightly modified ARM-PCR with three nested multiplex PCR rounds yielded TCR beta libraries. It was with TRBV1-TRBV30 forward primers and a C-beta reverse primer that the first two PCR rounds were run, at about 10 cycles each. Each CDR3 protein gets one entry after TCRdb re-called the multiplex PCR reads with MiXCR. The sample lists fewer than 250,000 distinct CDR3 sequences, around four fifths occurring once. Both RNA and DNA were isolated together from approximately 20-30 mg of bulk tissue that had not been sorted.

J is TRBJ1-6 and V is TRBV28; no clear D. The TCR sequence derives from a man aged 35 to 55 with primary liver carcinoma and hepatitis B virus infection. Sequencing was performed on tumor tissue from primary liver carcinoma. The CDR3: CASTFLNSPLHV. CDR3 nucleotide sequence: TGTGCCAGCACCTTCCTTAATTCACCCCTCCACGTT.